This T cell receptor (beta chain) was captured in a study of read filtering for tumor transcriptome and immune sequencing (dated by TCRdb to the early 2020s). Notes on the research overall: The cohort had approximately 16 male and 11 to 15 female patients with a mean age of roughly 66 years, ranging from about 45 to 90. After DNase treatment, whole-transcriptome libraries were prepared with the TruSeq RNA Access Library Prep Kit. Under revised international staging, 8 or 9 patients fell into R-ISS I, approximately 15 into R-ISS II and 7 into R-ISS III. Per sample, about 4.05 to 11 million TCR-region mapped reads were obtained with IR-seq, compared with only about 80 to 1,400 with RNA-seq. Using the same bone marrow samples, the study ran both targeted immune repertoire sequencing and bulk whole-transcriptome sequencing and then compared the TCR repertoires from each method. One main goal was a read-filtering strategy for immune repertoire data, in particular deciding whether clonotypes backed by only one read should be removed. What the work shows at the level of the full study, not this receptor alone: In IR-seq, around 85% of clonotypes but 3% to 3.5% of total reads were represented by single-read clonotypes, whereas in RNA-seq, around 73% of clonotypes and approximately 40% of reads were represented by single-read clonotypes. Rather than purified T cells, the sorted CD138-negative fraction was a mixed bone marrow immune population. IR-seq captured clonotypes at much higher depth and more reliably than RNA-seq, and smaller IR-seq throughput sufficed to identify most shared clonotypes. The correlation between IR-seq and RNA-seq shared clonotype proportions was increased by removal of single-read clonotypes.

TCR libraries were constructed from 400 ng RNA using the Immunoverse kit, and molecular barcoded adaptors covering alpha/delta and beta/gamma chains were employed. TCR library preparation was performed with the same RNA that was used for transcriptome sequencing. Sequencing of the TCR libraries was done on an Illumina HiSeq 4000 with 2 x 150 cycles. The original methods were these. Using MiXCR, which included quality filtering and error correction, TCR reads were aligned to human V, D, J and C references and then assembled into CDR3 clonotypes. The tcR package in R was used to analyze clonotype counts and gene usage diversity. For inspection of raw mapping reads, RNA-seq reads were mapped by STAR aligner version 2.5.3a onto GRCh37 of the human genome. IR-seq fastq files were randomly downsampled with Seqtk 1.3 to test the effect of sequencing depth on detected clonotypes. TCRdb reworked the public reads: Q25 trimming with fastp, MiXCR clone assembly, productive beta chains retained. Rows are combined by CDR3 protein, so each entry shows the most common genes and DNA. The V and J calls here are based on TCRdb, not the publication. This sample has roughly 41,000 distinct CDR3 sequences in its table, and about 13% of those were observed once. Of the sample, about 40% falls within the top ten clones.

Every patient had bone marrow sampled at the time of active disease. Ficoll-Hypaque density gradient centrifugation was used to isolate bone marrow mononuclear cells. CD138-negative cells were obtained by negative selection after labeling with CD138 magnetic microbeads on a MACS separator, removing myeloma plasma cells. Flow cytometry with CD138 antibodies on an Attune NxT was used to check how pure the isolated cells were. TRIzol reagent was used to extract total RNA, and a NanoDrop spectrophotometer was used to quantify the extracted RNA. Paired RNA-seq and IR-seq were performed on each patient's CD138-negative bone marrow sample. This clonotype came up many times. The target of this receptor is not known. Qualities for individual bases were not recorded, and no much larger clone is one base off. The junction shows trimming of 5 bases on V and 0 bases on J, plus 8 bases between the germline ends. The germline V gene (reference sequence) provides CDR1 LNHDA and CDR2 SQIVND. The CDR3 covers 13 residues, taking in both the cysteine and the phenylalanine. Only the CDR3 portion is preserved as DNA: 39 bases, with reading frame beginning at the first base.

The source of this sequence is a donor at least 40 years old with multiple myeloma. Rearrangement joined TRBV19 to TRBJ2-7; the D gene is perhaps TRBD1, from 5 matching bases. Sample: a population of CD138-negative cells sorted from bone marrow. The cell subset or site label corresponds to: bone marrow mononuclear cells depleted of CD138+ plasma/myeloma cells by negative magnetic selection. The DNA sequence follows: TGTGCCAGTAGTTCGGACATCTCCTACGAGCAGTACTTC. Its protein is CASSSDISYEQYF.